This T cell receptor (beta chain) is from a study of CD8+ T cells in alopecia areata (dated by TCRdb to 2016 to 2018). For the study in its entirety: Treated patients were enrolled in an open-label pilot trial of oral tofacitinib at 5 to 10 mg twice daily for moderate-to-severe alopecia areata. TCRbeta CDR3 regions were amplified by immunoSEQ multiplex PCR with 35 Vbeta forward and 13 Jbeta reverse primers. Scalp clonality was compared across normal scalp (n=4), patchy alopecia areata scalp (n=8), and alopecia totalis/universalis scalp (n=8). Biopsies were taken from tofacitinib-treated patients at baseline and at 4 and 24 weeks of treatment, and a later scalp biopsy was taken in several of the tofacitinib-treated patients. The study used high-throughput TCRbeta sequencing to examine T cell clonal expansion in alopecia areata, in both the C3H/HeJ mouse model and human patients. Human TCRbeta sequencing covered scalp tissue and sorted CD4+ and CD8+ peripheral blood T cells from patchy and totalis/universalis alopecia areata patients and healthy controls. Tofacitinib was administered for 6 to 18 months, and 6 months of follow-up off drug were then conducted to assess delayed response and recurrence. RNA was obtained with the PAXgene miRNA kit for fixed scalp, the miRNeasy kit for PBMCs, and the RNeasy kit for mouse skin. What the research found in general, with its limitations: Compared with mice, TCR sequences shared between patients were less clear, possibly partly because of HLA diversity across the patient population. Scalp TCR repertoire analysis is complicated because resident alphabeta T cells in normal human skin are also sequenced, whereas mouse skin is dominated by gammadelta T cells. Compared with normal scalp, lesional scalp, particularly in alopecia totalis/universalis, had higher clonality and more expanded CD8+ clones, which suggests antigenic drive.

A note on this clone: Which antigen it targets is not known. The input lacks base qualities; no much larger clone sits a single base away.

Library creation used the immunoSEQ multiplex PCR assay. To provide template for TCR sequencing, every sample had RNA extracted and reverse transcribed into cDNA. SuperScript III was used for first-strand cDNA synthesis, primed with a 2:1 mix of oligo-dT and random hexamers. A synthetic immune receptor repertoire was used to measure amplification bias, and any remaining bias was corrected computationally. Per the source publication's procedure: Raw reads were preprocessed for error removal, and CDR3 was defined according to IMGT conventions as running from the conserved cysteine to phenylalanine. Clonality was calculated as 1 minus Shannon entropy normalized by log2 of the number of productive unique TCRs. CD4 or CD8 identity of scalp clones was inferred by cross-referencing scalp TCRbeta sequences with sorted blood CD4 and CD8 repertoires. The source is immuneACCESS, and TCRdb retained only in-frame sequences with V and J called. Part of the clones is not carried over; for the studies checked, unresolved V genes explain less than half of this, and the remainder is unexplained. That table gives V, J and clone size, and the DNA gave D and trimming. In all, the sample holds some 100,000 clones, and approximately 38% of those were seen once. The ten largest clones add up to roughly 3.2% of the sample.

Lesional scalp punch biopsies and peripheral blood were collected from alopecia areata patients. PBMCs were separated by density centrifugation and stained for CD3, CD4 and CD8, after which CD4+ and CD8+ T cells were sorted on a FACSAria. From a lookup of the germline V gene, CDR1 and CDR2 are SGHRS and YFSETQ. The junction shows trimming of 2 bases on V and 6 bases on J, plus 15 bases between the germline ends. The CDR3, cysteine through phenylalanine, is 14 amino acids long. Only the CDR3 region is kept as DNA, spanning 42 bases read in frame from base 1. Here the chain combines TRBV5-1 and TRBJ2-7; the D gene could be TRBD1 or TRBD2, each one agreeing over 5 bases. The sequenced sample consisted of CD4+ T cells sorted from blood. The receptor's source is a human donor with alopecia areata. The nucleotides are TGCGCCAGCAGCTTTCACCGGGACCCCTCCGAGCAGTACTTC. This yields the protein CASSFHRDPSEQYF.